The text below deals with one TCR beta chain. Method: immunoSEQ multiplex PCR; TCRdb's copy keeps in-frame clones and lacks some. This table holds about 210,000 clones, less than 90% found once. This specimen comes from a study of blood T cell repertoires in COVID-19. Overall study context: COVID-19 samples from acute and convalescent phases originated in the United States, Italy and Spain.

The V end was cut by 5 bases, the J end by 3 bases, with 17 bases between. The V gene's germline CDR1 is SGHTA and CDR2 FQGNSA. The CDR3 loop spans 16 amino acids. The chain carries TRBV7-2 and TRBJ1-5, with a weak D call TRBD1 (5 bases). This receptor was identified in a woman in her twenties or thirties who had been exposed to COVID-19. The sequenced sample was PBMCs or T cells enriched from blood (not recorded which). CDR3 residues: CASSPGRRQFNQPQHF. CDR3 in DNA: TGTGCCAGCAGCCCGGGGAGGCGACAGTTCAATCAGCCCCAGCATTTT.